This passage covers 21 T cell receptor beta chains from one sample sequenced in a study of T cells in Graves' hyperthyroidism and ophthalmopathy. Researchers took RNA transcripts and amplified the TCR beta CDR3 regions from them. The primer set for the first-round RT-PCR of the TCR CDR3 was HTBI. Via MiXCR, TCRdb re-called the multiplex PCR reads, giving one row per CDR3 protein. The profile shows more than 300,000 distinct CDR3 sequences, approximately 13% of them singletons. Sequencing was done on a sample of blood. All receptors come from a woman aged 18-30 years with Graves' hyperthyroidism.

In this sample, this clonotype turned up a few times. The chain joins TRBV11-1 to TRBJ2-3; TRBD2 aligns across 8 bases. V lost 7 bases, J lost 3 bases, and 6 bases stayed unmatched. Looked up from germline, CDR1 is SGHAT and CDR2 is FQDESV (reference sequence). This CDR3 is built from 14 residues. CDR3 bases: TGTGCCAGCAACTCGGGGGGGCCAACAGATACGCAGTATTTT. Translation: CASNSGGPTDTQYF.

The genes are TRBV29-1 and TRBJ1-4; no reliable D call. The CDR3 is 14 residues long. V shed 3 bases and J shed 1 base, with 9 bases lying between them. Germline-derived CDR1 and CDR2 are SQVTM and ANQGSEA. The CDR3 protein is CSVEGEKTNEKLFF. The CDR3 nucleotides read TGCAGCGTTGAGGGCGAAAAAACTAATGAAAAACTGTTTTTT.

The CDR3 here is CASSSFLSGRSEQYF. In DNA form, the CDR3 reads TGTGCCAGCAGCTCCTTTCTGAGCGGGAGAAGCGAGCAGTACTTC. The gene calls are TRBV11-1 and TRBJ2-7, with TRBD2 matching 8 bases. V dropped 4 bases and J dropped 6; count of bases not matched to a gene: 11. Germline loops: CDR1 SGHAT, CDR2 FQDESV (reference sequence). This CDR3 is built from 15 residues.

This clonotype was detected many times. The CDR3 DNA reads TGCAGCGTTGAATTGGGGGGGCGGACTGAAGCTTTCTTT. Amino acid sequence: CSVELGGRTEAFF. The V call is TRBV29-1, the J call TRBJ1-1; possibly TRBD1 for D (6 bases). The V gene lost 2 bases and the J gene lost 5 bases, with 12 bases spanning the gap. CDR3 length equals 13 residues. Per germline, CDR1 SQVTM and CDR2 ANQGSEA. The full variable domain, with the rest looked up from reference TRBV29-1 and TRBJ1-1, is SAVISQKPSRDICQRGTSLTIQCQVDSQVTMMFWYRQQPGQSLTLIATANQGSEATYESGFVIDKFPISRPNLTFSTLTVSNMSPEDSSIYLCSVELGGRTEAFFGQGTRLTVV.

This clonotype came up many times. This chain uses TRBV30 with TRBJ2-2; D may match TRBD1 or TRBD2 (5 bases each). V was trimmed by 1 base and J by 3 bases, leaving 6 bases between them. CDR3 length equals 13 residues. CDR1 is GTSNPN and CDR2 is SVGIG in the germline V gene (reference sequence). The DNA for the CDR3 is TGTGCCTGGAGTGGGGACGACACCGGGGAGCTGTTTTTT. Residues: CAWSGDDTGELFF.

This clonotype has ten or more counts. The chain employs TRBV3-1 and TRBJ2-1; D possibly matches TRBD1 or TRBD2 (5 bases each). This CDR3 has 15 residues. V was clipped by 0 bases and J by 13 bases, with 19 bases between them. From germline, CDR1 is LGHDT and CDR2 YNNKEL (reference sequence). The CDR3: CASSQDQVSGRAQFF. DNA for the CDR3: TGTGCCAGCAGCCAAGATCAGGTGTCAGGGCGGGCCCAGTTCTTC.

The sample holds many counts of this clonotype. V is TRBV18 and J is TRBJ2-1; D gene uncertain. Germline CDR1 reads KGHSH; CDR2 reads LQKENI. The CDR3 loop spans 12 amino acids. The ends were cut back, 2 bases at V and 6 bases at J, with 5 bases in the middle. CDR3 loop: CASSPVGNEQFF. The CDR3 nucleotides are TGTGCCAGCTCACCAGTGGGCAATGAGCAGTTCTTC.

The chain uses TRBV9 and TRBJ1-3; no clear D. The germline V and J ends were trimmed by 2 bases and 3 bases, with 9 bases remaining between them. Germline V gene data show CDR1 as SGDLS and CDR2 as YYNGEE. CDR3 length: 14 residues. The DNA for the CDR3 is TGTGCCAGCAGCGTCTTGGGGTTTGGAAACACCATATATTTT. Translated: CASSVLGFGNTIYF.

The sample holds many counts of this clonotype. The CDR3 region has the DNA TGTGCCAGCAGTTACCAGGGACAGGATAGCTTCTACGAGCAGTACTTC. Its translation is CASSYQGQDSFYEQYF. The chain joins TRBV6-6 to TRBJ2-7; TRBD1 matches 8 bases. Germline V gene lookup returns CDR1 MNHNY and CDR2 SVGAGI (reference sequence). V shed 2 bases and J 3 bases; nucleotides not matched to a gene: 9. CDR3 length equals 16 residues.

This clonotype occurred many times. The CDR3 is CASSSLAGGPDEQYF. The CDR3 DNA reads TGTGCCAGCTCATCCCTAGCGGGAGGGCCGGACGAGCAGTACTTC. The chain uses TRBV18 and TRBJ2-7, with TRBD2 matching 12 bases. V was clipped by 5 bases and J by 5 bases; unmatched bases: 7. The V gene's germline CDR1 is KGHSH and CDR2 LQKENI. The CDR3 contains 15 residues.

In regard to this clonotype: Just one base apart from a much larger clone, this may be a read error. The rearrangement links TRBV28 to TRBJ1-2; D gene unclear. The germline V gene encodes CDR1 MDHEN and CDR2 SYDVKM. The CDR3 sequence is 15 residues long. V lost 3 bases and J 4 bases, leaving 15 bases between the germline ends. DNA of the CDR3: TGTGCCAGCAGTTTCCCTGGGGAAGTAGGCTATGGCTACACCTTC. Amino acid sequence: CASSFPGEVGYGYTF.

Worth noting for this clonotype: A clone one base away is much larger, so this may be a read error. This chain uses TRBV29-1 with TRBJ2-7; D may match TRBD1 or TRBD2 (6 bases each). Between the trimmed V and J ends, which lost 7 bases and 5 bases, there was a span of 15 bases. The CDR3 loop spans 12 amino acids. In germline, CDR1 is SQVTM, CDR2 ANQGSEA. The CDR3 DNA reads TGCAGCGGGGCAACAGGGAGGAACGAGCAGTACTTC. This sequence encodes CSGATGRNEQYF.

CDR3 protein: CVKQPLGSSYNSPLHF. CDR3 sequence (DNA): TGCGTCAAACAGCCCCTGGGAAGCTCCTATAATTCACCCCTCCACTTT. This chain joins TRBV5-1 and TRBJ1-6; no clear D gene. The CDR3 extends over 16 amino acids. The germline V gene encodes CDR1 SGHRS and CDR2 YFSETQ.

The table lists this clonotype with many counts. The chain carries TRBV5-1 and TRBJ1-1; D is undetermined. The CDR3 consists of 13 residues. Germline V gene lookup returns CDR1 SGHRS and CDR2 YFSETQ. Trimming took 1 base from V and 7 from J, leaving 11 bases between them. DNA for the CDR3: TGCGCCAGCAGCTTGAGGGCAACTGATGAAGCTTTCTTT. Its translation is CASSLRATDEAFF. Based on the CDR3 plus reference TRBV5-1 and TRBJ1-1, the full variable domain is KAGVTQTPRYLIKTRGQQVTLSCSPISGHRSVSWYQQTPGQGLQFLFEYFSETQRNKGNFPGRFSGRQFSNSRSEMNVSTLELGDSALYLCASSLRATDEAFFGQGTRLTVV.

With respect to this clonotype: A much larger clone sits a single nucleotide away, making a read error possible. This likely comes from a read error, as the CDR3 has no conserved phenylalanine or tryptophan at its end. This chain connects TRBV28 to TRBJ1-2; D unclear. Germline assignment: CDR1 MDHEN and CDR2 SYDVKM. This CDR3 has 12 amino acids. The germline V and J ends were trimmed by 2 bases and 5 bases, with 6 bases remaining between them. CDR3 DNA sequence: TGTGCCAGCAGTTTAGCAGAGTATGGCTACACCATC. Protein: CASSLAEYGYTI.

The CDR3 DNA follows: TGCAGTGCTAGGGGGGGGACTAGCGGGGTCTTCTCCTACAATGAGCAGTTCTTC. As protein: CSARGGTSGVFSYNEQFF. The rearrangement links TRBV20-1 to TRBJ2-1; 13 nucleotides match TRBD2. CDR1 DFQATT and CDR2 SNEGSKA come from the germline V gene (reference sequence). The CDR3 consists of 18 residues. J gave up 0 bases and V 3 bases, and 8 bases lay outside the gene matches.

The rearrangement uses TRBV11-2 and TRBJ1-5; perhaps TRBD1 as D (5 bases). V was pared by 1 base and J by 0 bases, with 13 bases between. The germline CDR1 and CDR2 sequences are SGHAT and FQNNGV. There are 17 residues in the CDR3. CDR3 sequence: CASSLGGTDPSNQPQHF. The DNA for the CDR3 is TGTGCCAGCAGCTTAGGGGGGACCGATCCTAGCAATCAGCCCCAGCATTTT.

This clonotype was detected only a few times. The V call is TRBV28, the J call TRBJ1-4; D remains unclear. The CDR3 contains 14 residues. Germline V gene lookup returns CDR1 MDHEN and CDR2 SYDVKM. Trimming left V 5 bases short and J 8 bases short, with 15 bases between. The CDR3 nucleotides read TGTGCCAGCAGTCCGCCCGGGTCTAGCGAAAAACTGTTTTTT. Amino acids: CASSPPGSSEKLFF.

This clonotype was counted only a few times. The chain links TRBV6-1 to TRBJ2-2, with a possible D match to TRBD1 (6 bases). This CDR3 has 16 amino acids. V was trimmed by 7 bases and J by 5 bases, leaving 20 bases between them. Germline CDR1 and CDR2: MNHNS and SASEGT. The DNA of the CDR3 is TGTGCCAGCAACTACAGGGCTACCTTTAATACCGGGGAGCTGTTTTTT. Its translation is CASNYRATFNTGELFF.

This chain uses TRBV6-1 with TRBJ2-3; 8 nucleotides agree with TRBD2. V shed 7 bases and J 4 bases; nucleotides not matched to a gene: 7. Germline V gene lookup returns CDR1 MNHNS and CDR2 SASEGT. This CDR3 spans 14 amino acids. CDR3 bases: TGTGCCAGCAAGGGGAACGGGGGGGCAGATACGCAGTATTTT. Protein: CASKGNGGADTQYF.

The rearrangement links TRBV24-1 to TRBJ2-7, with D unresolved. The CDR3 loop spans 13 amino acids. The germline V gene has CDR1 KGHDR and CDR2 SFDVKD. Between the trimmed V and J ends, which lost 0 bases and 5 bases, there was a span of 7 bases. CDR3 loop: CATSDLQEDEQYF. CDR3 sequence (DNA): TGTGCCACCAGTGATTTGCAAGAGGACGAGCAGTACTTC.